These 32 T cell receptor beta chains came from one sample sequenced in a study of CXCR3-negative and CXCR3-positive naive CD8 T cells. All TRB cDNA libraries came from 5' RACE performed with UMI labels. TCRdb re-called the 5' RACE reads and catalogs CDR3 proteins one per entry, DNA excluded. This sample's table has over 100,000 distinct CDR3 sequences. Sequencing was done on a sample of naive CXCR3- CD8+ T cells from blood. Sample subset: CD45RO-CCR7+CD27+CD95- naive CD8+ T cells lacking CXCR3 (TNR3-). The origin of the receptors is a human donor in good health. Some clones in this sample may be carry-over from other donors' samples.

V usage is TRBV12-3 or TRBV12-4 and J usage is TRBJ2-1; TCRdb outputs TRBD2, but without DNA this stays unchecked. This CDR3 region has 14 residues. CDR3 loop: CASSSGLAVDEQFF.

The chain's CDR3 is CSAGDRAAGVNEQFF. The chain links TRBV20-1 to TRBJ2-1; the D call from TCRdb, TRBD2, cannot be confirmed without DNA. Germline V gene lookup returns CDR1 DFQATT and CDR2 SNEGSKA (reference sequence). This CDR3 has 15 residues.

The CDR3 protein is CASSSIFRGRVETQYF. The chain has TRBV6-1 and TRBJ2-5; the TRBD1 assignment by TCRdb is unverifiable without DNA. Germline loops: CDR1 MNHNS, CDR2 SASEGT. The CDR3 extends over 16 amino acids.

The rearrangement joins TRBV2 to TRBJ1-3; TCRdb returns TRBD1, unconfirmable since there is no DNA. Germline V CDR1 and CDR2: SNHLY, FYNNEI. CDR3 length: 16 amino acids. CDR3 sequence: CASSEDSGVSGNTIYF. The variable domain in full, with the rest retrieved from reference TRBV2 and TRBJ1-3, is EPEVTQTPSHQVTQMGQEVILRCVPISNHLYFYWYRQILGQKVEFLVSFYNNEISEKSEIFDDQFSVERPDGSNFTLKIRSTKLEDSAMYFCASSEDSGVSGNTIYFGEGSWLTVV.

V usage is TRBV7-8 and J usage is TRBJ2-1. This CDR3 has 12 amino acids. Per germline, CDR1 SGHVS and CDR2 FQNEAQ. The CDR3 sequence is CASSSMRNEQFF.

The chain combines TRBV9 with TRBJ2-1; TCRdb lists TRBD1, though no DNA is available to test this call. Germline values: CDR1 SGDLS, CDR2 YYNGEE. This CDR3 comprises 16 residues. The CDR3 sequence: CASSRSGGAPNNEQFF. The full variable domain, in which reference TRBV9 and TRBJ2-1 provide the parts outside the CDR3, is DSGVTQTPKHLITATGQRVTLRCSPRSGDLSVYWYQQSLDQGLQFLIQYYNGEERAKGNILERFSAQQFPDLHSELNLSSLELGDSALYFCASSRSGGAPNNEQFFGPGTRLTVL.

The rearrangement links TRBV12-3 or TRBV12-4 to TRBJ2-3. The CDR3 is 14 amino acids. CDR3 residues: CASILTGSTDTQYF.

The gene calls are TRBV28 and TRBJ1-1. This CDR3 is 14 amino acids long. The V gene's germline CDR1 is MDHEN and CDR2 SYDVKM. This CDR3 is CASSSSRDRARAFF.

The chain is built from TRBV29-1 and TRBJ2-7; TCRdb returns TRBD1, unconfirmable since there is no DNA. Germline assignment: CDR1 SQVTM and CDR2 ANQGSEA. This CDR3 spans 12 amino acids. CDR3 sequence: CSARQGVYEQYF.

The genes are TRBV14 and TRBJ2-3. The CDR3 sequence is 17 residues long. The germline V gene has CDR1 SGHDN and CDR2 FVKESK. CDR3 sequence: CASSQDKVSIYTDTQYF. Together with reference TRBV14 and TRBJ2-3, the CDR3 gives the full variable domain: EAGVTQFPSHSVIEKGQTVTLRCDPISGHDNLYWYRRVMGKEIKFLLHFVKESKQDESGMPNNRFLAERTGGTYSTLKVQPAELEDSGVYFCASSQDKVSIYTDTQYFGPGTRLTVL.

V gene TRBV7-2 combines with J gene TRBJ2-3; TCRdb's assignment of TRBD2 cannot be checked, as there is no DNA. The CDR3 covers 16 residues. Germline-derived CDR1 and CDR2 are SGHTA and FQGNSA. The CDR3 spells CASSWGLAVSTDTQYF. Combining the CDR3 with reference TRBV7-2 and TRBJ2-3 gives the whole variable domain GAGVSQSPSNKVTEKGKDVELRCDPISGHTALYWYRQSLGQGLEFLIYFQGNSAPDKSGLPSDRFSAERTGGSVSTLTIQRTQQEDSAVYLCASSWGLAVSTDTQYFGPGTRLTVL.

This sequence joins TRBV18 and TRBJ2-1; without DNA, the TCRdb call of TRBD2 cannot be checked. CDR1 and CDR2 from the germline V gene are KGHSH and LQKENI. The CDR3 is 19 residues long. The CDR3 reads CASSHKKSGTSGIDNEQFF.

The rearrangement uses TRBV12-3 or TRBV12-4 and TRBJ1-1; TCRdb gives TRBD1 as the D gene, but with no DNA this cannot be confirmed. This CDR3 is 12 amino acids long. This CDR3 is CASAGQSGEAFF.

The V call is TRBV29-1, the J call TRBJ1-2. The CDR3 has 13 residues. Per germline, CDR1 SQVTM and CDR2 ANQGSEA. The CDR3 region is CSVEWGNNYGYTF.

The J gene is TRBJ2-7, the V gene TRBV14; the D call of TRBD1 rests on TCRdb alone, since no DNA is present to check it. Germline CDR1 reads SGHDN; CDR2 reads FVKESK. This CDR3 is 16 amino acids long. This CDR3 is CASSQASGTGFYEQYF.

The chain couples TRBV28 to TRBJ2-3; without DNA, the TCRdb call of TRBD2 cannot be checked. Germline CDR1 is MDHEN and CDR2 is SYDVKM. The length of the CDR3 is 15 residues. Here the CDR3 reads CASSFLLALTDTQYF.

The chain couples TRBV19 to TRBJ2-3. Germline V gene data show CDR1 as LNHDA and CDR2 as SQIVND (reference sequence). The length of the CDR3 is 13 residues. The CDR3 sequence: CASSTKSTDTQYF. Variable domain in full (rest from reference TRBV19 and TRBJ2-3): DGGITQSPKYLFRKEGQNVTLSCEQNLNHDAMYWYRQDPGQGLRLIYYSQIVNDFQKGDIAEGYSVSREKKESFPLTVTSAQKNPTAFYLCASSTKSTDTQYFGPGTRLTVL.

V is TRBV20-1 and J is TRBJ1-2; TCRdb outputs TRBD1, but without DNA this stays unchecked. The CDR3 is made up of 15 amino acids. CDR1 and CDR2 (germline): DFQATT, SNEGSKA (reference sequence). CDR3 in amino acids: CSARAKLAPNYGYTF.

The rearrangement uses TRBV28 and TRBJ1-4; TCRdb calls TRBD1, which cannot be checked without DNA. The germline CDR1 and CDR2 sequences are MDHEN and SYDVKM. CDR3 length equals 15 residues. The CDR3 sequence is CASSGRDGINEKLFF.

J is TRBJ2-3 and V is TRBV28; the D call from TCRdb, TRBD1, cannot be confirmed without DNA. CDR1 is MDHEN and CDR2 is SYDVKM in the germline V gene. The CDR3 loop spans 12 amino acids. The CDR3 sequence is CASSLTGHTQYF.

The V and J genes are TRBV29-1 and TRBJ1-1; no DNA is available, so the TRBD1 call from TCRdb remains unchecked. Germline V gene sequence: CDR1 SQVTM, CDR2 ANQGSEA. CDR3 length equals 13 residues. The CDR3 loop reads CSETSQGDTEAFF.

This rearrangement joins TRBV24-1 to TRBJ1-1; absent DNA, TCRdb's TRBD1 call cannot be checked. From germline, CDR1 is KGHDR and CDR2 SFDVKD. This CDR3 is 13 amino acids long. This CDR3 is CATSDGQGTEAFF.

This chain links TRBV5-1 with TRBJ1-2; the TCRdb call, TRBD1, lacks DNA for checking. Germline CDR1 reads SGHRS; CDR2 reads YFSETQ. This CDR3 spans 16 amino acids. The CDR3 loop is CASSDAGQDIGYGYTF.

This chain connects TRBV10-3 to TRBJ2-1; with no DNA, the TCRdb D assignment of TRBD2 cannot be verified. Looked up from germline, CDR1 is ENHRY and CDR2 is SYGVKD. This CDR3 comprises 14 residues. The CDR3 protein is CAISERGGYNEQFF.

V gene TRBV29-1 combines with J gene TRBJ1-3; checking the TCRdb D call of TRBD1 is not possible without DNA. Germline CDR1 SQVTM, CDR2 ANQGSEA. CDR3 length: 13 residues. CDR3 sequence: CSVTGSPGNTIYF.

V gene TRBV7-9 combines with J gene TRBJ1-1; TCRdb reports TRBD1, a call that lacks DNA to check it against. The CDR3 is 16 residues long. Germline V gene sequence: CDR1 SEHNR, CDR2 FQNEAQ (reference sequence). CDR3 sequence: CASSTTGPPRDTEALF.

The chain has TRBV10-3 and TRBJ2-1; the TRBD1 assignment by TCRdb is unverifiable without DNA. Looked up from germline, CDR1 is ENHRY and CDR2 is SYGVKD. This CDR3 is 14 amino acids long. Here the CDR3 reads CAIGIQGGYNEQFF.

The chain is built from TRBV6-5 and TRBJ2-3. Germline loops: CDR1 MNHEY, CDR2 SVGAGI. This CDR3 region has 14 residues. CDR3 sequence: CASNNEAETYTQYF.

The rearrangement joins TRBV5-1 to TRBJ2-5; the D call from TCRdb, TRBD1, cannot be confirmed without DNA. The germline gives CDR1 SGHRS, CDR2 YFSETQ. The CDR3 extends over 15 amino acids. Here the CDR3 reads CASSGPQDYEETQYF. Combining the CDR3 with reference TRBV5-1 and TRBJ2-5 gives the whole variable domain KAGVTQTPRYLIKTRGQQVTLSCSPISGHRSVSWYQQTPGQGLQFLFEYFSETQRNKGNFPGRFSGRQFSNSRSEMNVSTLELGDSALYLCASSGPQDYEETQYFGPGTRLLVL.

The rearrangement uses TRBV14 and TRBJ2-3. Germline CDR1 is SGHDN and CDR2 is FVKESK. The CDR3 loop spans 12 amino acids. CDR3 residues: CASSLRLDPQYF.

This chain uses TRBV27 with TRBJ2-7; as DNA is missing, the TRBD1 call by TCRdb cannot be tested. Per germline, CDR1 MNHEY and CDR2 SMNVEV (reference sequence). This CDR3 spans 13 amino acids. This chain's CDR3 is CASGWTGADEQYF.

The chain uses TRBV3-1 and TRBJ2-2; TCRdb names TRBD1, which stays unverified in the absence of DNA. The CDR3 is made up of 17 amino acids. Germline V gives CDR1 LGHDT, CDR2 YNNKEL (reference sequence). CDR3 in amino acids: CASSQGKGARDTGELFF.